Following are 17 T cell receptor beta chains from one sample sequenced in a study of identical twins. Each CDR3 protein gets one entry after TCRdb re-called the 5' RACE reads with MiXCR. The table has 500,000 to 550,000 distinct CDR3 sequences, approximately 22% seen once. Separately, the same data were catalogued under a study of T cells expressing NK-cell markers.

Sequences were obtained from CD4+ T cells sorted from blood. The receptors were sampled from a woman aged 18-30 years in good health.

This chain links TRBV5-6 with TRBJ1-1; D uncertain. Germline V gene data show CDR1 as SGHDT and CDR2 as YYEEEE. The CDR3 runs to 15 residues. Trimming pared 5 bases from V and 2 bases from J, leaving 16 bases between. CDR3 sequence: CASSYGPDSNTEAFF. As DNA, the CDR3 is TGTGCCAGCAGTTACGGACCCGATTCTAACACTGAAGCTTTCTTT.

V gene TRBV7-9 combines with J gene TRBJ1-5, with 9 bases matching TRBD1. Germline V gives CDR1 SEHNR, CDR2 FQNEAQ (reference sequence). The trim removed 4 bases at V and 5 bases at J, leaving 12 bases unmatched. CDR3 size: 17 residues. Here the CDR3 reads CASSSLTGTGRHQPQHF. As DNA, the CDR3 is TGTGCCAGCAGCTCCCTTACCGGGACAGGGAGGCATCAGCCCCAGCATTTT.

This chain links TRBV2 with TRBJ2-4; TRBD1 aligns across 9 bases. CDR3 length equals 16 residues. The V and J ends lost 5 bases and 6 bases, in that order; junction bases with no gene match: 11. CDR1 and CDR2 (germline): SNHLY, FYNNEI. CDR3 residues: CASSSGQGQRGNIQYF. The CDR3 DNA reads as TGTGCCAGCAGTTCCGGACAGGGGCAACGAGGAAACATTCAGTACTTC. The variable domain in full, completed from reference TRBV2 and TRBJ2-4, reads EPEVTQTPSHQVTQMGQEVILRCVPISNHLYFYWYRQILGQKVEFLVSFYNNEISEKSEIFDDQFSVERPDGSNFTLKIRSTKLEDSAMYFCASSSGQGQRGNIQYFGAGTRLSVL.

This clonotype was observed a few times. This chain joins TRBV7-2 and TRBJ2-5; D is uncertain. The V end was cut by 1 base, the J end by 2 bases, with 11 bases between. The CDR3 is 15 residues long. The germline V gene encodes CDR1 SGHTA and CDR2 FQGNSA. The CDR3 reads CASSLVGMEQETQYF. The CDR3 DNA follows: TGTGCCAGCAGCTTAGTAGGCATGGAGCAAGAGACCCAGTACTTC.

This clonotype was seen at least ten times. The chain carries TRBV5-1 and TRBJ2-5; 7 nucleotides match TRBD1. V lost 0 bases and J lost 4; bases outside the gene matches: 12. The CDR3 covers 17 residues. Germline CDR1 SGHRS, CDR2 YFSETQ. CDR3 in amino acids: CASSLEATSTGSETQYF. The CDR3 nucleotides are TGCGCCAGCAGCTTGGAGGCGACCTCGACAGGGTCAGAGACCCAGTACTTC.

This clonotype occurred a few times. The chain has TRBV20-1 and TRBJ2-3; D is possibly TRBD1 or TRBD2 (6 bases each). The CDR3 sequence is 13 residues long. Trimming left V 3 bases short and J 5 bases short, with 12 bases between. Germline lookup yields CDR1 DFQATT and CDR2 SNEGSKA (reference sequence). CDR3 coding DNA: TGCAGTGCTAGTAGGGGGGCAGGAGATACGCAGTATTTT. It is translated as CSASRGAGDTQYF.

V and J are TRBV14 and TRBJ2-1, with 8 bases identical to TRBD2. Germline values: CDR1 SGHDN, CDR2 FVKESK. J was trimmed by 4 bases and V by 2 bases; bases with no gene match: 1. The CDR3 runs to 14 residues. CDR3 nucleotides: TGTGCCAGCAGCCAATCTAGCGGGTACAATGAGCAGTTCTTC. This encodes CASSQSSGYNEQFF.

This clonotype was seen repeatedly, ten times or more. The chain carries TRBV29-1 and TRBJ2-1; 9 nucleotides match TRBD2. This CDR3 contains 14 residues. Germline V gene lookup returns CDR1 SQVTM and CDR2 ANQGSEA. Losses at the gene ends were 7 bases for V and 5 bases for J; bases not matched to a gene: 9. CDR3 DNA: TGCAGCGCCAAACGCGGGGGGGACGACAATGAGCAGTTCTTC. It translates to CSAKRGGDDNEQFF.

This clonotype has a handful of counts. The chain combines TRBV2 with TRBJ2-7; tentative D call: TRBD2 (5 bases). The CDR3 is made up of 14 amino acids. Trimming took off 7 bases at V and 0 bases at J, with 13 bases between the two ends. From germline, CDR1 is SNHLY and CDR2 FYNNEI. In nucleotides, the CDR3 is TGTGCCAGCACGATAGCGTCAAGCTCCTACGAGCAGTACTTC. It specifies CASTIASSSYEQYF.

A remark on this clonotype: A junction boundary mismatches the germline segment, possibly from a read error. This chain connects TRBV7-2 to TRBJ2-7, with 7 nucleotides matching TRBD1. The CDR3 has 11 amino acids. Germline CDR1 SGHTA, CDR2 FQGNSA. CDR3 loop: CASGFGTELYF. The DNA for the CDR3 is TGTGCCAGCGGCTTCGGGACAGAATTGTACTTC.

V is TRBV6-2 or TRBV6-3 and J is TRBJ2-7; D gene unclear. Germline CDR1 MNHEY, CDR2 SVGEGT. The CDR3 has 16 residues. V lost 4 bases, J lost 2 bases, and 18 bases lay in between. This CDR3 is CASSSPGGKTTYEQYF. The CDR3 DNA reads as TGTGCCAGCAGTTCCCCCGGCGGTAAAACTACCTACGAGCAGTACTTC.

The sample holds a few counts of this clonotype. The chain joins TRBV12-5 to TRBJ2-1, with D possibly TRBD2 on 6 matching bases. Germline V gene sequence: CDR1 LGHNT, CDR2 FRNRAP. CDR3 length: 13 amino acids. Trimming cost V 4 bases and J 9 bases, with 13 bases left between them. CDR3 sequence (DNA): TGTGCTAGTGGTTGGGGCGTGGGAGGTGAGCAGTTCTTC. Protein: CASGWGVGGEQFF.

The CDR3 loop is CASSLKGPRAHEQYF. CDR3 in DNA: TGCGCCAGCAGCTTGAAGGGGCCCCGGGCGCACGAGCAGTACTTC. The chain carries TRBV5-1 and TRBJ2-7; the D gene is possibly TRBD1 (5 bases). V lost 1 base and J lost 5, with 16 bases in between. The germline V gene encodes CDR1 SGHRS and CDR2 YFSETQ. The CDR3 is made up of 15 amino acids.

V is TRBV10-3 and J is TRBJ2-2; a weak D match, TRBD2 (6 bases). Germline CDR1 and CDR2: ENHRY and SYGVKD. Trimming shortened V by 0 bases and J by 5 bases, and 16 bases separated the two germline ends. The CDR3 extends over 17 amino acids. The CDR3 reads CAISESLAPSVTGELFF. As DNA, the CDR3 is TGTGCCATCAGTGAGTCACTAGCCCCCTCCGTTACCGGGGAGCTGTTTTTT.

This clonotype was counted between two and nine times. V usage is TRBV12-3 or TRBV12-4 and J usage is TRBJ2-1; 9 bases line up with TRBD2. This CDR3 contains 14 residues. Trimming at V came to 6 bases and at J to 6 bases, leaving 6 bases not matched to a gene. This chain's CDR3 is CASSPRGGVNEQFF. CDR3 bases: TGTGCCAGCAGCCCGCGGGGGGGGGTCAATGAGCAGTTCTTC.

The chain combines TRBV12-5 with TRBJ1-1, with D possibly matching TRBD1 (6 bases). CDR3 length equals 18 residues. Trimming removed 0 bases at V and 0 bases at J, with 17 bases between. CDR1 LGHNT and CDR2 FRNRAP come from the germline V gene. The CDR3 loop reads CASGLVSGAGKMNTEAFF. CDR3 DNA sequence: TGTGCTAGTGGTTTGGTATCAGGGGCAGGGAAAATGAACACTGAAGCTTTCTTT.

The CDR3 spells CSARDLQAWETQYF. CDR3 nucleotides: TGCAGTGCTAGAGACCTACAAGCCTGGGAGACCCAGTACTTC. This chain uses TRBV20-1 with TRBJ2-5; D is unresolved. The CDR3 sequence is 14 residues long. Germline CDR1 is DFQATT and CDR2 is SNEGSKA (reference sequence). The ends were cut back, 0 bases at V and 5 bases at J, with 13 bases in the middle.